Detailed here is one TCR beta chain. This clone occurred a few times. Its antigen is not yet known. Within one base of it there is no much larger clone, and no base qualities were kept. Each collaborating institution followed its own protocols to collect whole blood in K2EDTA tubes. For TCRbeta analysis, collaborator samples were shipped as frozen whole blood, as isolated PBMCs, or as DNA extracted from either sample type. The immunoSEQ Assay, a bias-controlled multiplex PCR, was used to amplify TCRbeta CDR3 regions from genomic DNA. On the study's bioinformatics: The number of nucleated cells in each sample was estimated by amplification of reference gene primers within the assay. To quantify the absolute abundance of each unique TCRbeta CDR3 rearrangement, sequence reads were collapsed and filtered. For each sample, productive Simpson clonality was calculated as the square root of Simpson's diversity index across productive rearrangements. Not all clones reach the TCRdb copy of this immuneACCESS table, which keeps in-frame sequences only. Checked studies attribute under half of the gap to unresolved V genes and leave the rest unexplained. From that table come the V and J calls and clone size; the DNA was used to work out D and trimming. For this sample there are around 97,000 clones; just under 90% appear just once. Of the sample, 15% is held by the ten largest clones.

This record belongs to a study of blood T cell repertoires in COVID-19 (TCRdb year 2020). Study-wide context: Samples from collaborators originated in the United States, Italy and Spain and spanned both the acute and convalescent phases of COVID-19. The material from the prospective study consisted of cDNA or gDNA derived from T cells, B-cell-depleted T cells, or PBMCs. Samples came from the ongoing ImmuneRACE study (first 160 participants) plus 1,254 subjects from 6 global collaborators. Where available, HLA class I and class II types were taken from metadata supplied by the sample provider and were not determined by assay-based typing. Deeply sampled blood TCRbeta repertoires from subjects exposed to, actively infected with, or recovered from COVID-19 were included in the dataset. The sample metadata nearly always contained a de-identified subject ID, COVID-19 status, age in years and sex. The repertoires were released in a freely available public database intended as a resource for research on the immune response to SARS-CoV-2.

Trimming removed 0 bases from V and 1 base from J; the gene matches leave 6 bases unexplained. Spanning cysteine to phenylalanine, the CDR3 consists of 18 amino acids. The only DNA kept is the CDR3, 54 bases in frame from the first base. The germline V gene provides CDR1 LGHNA and CDR2 YSLEER. The paper's findings and limits, for the study overall: How much clinical and demographic metadata was included differed by source and by participant, and the metadata was provided uncurated.

What was sequenced was peripheral blood. The chain links TRBV4-3 with TRBJ2-1; 10 junctional bases match TRBD2. The clonotype comes from a human donor in a cohort sampled during active COVID-19. The DNA sequence is as follows: TGCGCCAGCAGCCAAGATCCGTTGACTAGCGGGTCCTACAATGAGCAGTTCTTC. It translates to CASSQDPLTSGSYNEQFF.